This record concerns one TCR beta chain sequence. The specificity of this receptor is unknown. No qualities accompany the bases; no much larger clone lies one base away. Compared with germline, V lacks 3 bases and J lacks 6 bases; bases without a gene match: 9. From cysteine to phenylalanine, the CDR3 is 15 amino acids long. Only the CDR3 portion is preserved as DNA: 45 bases, with reading frame beginning at the first base. The germline V gene supplies CDR1 SGHAT and CDR2 FQNNGV. These data belong to a study of blood T cell repertoires in COVID-19 (dated by TCRdb to 2019 to 2021). Describing the broader study: The collaborator samples originated in the United States, Italy and Spain and spanned the acute and convalescent phases of COVID-19. The prospective study material was composed of cDNA or gDNA derived from T cells, B-cell-depleted T cells, or PBMCs. Subjects who had been exposed to COVID-19, were actively infected with it, or had recovered from it provided the deeply sampled blood TCRbeta repertoires that made up the dataset. The repertoires were released in a freely available public database meant as a resource for research on the immune response to SARS-CoV-2. Samples came from the ongoing ImmuneRACE study (first 160 participants) plus 1,254 subjects from 6 global collaborators. A de-identified subject ID, COVID-19 status, age in years and sex were almost always included in the sample metadata. HLA class I and class II types, where available, came from metadata supplied by the sample provider rather than from assay-based typing. The paper as a whole reports these results and caveats: Clinical and demographic metadata were provided uncurated, with the amount varying by source and participant.

TCRbeta CDR3 regions were amplified from genomic DNA using the immunoSEQ Assay, a bias-controlled multiplex PCR. The published analysis was carried out like this. The number of nucleated cells in each sample was estimated by amplification of reference gene primers within the assay. To quantify the absolute abundance of each unique TCRbeta CDR3 rearrangement, sequence reads were collapsed and filtered. For each sample, productive Simpson clonality was calculated as the square root of Simpson's diversity index over productive rearrangements. TCRdb mirrors the immuneACCESS table, restricted to in-frame sequences. Some clones are absent from its copies; in checked studies, under half trace to an unresolved V gene, and the reason for the others is unknown. The DNA was the basis for D and trimming; V, J and clone size are from that table. The table for this sample lists about 300,000 clones; approximately 84% of them were counted only once. About 1.6% of the sample lies in the top ten.

In Seattle, one collaborating source enrolled patients while the infection was active and tracked those patients longitudinally over the course of disease. Whole blood was collected in K2EDTA tubes by collaborating institutions according to the institutions' own protocols. For TCRbeta analysis, collaborators shipped samples as frozen whole blood, isolated PBMCs, or DNA extracted from either of those sample types. Sequenced sample: peripheral blood. This receptor was obtained from a human donor with COVID-19, enrolled during active disease. The donor label of this sample is uncertain. This receptor chain uses TRBV11-2 and TRBJ2-7, and 9 junction bases match TRBD1. The nucleotides read TGTGCCAGCAGCTTTTCCGGGACAGGGACGGGCGAGCAGTACTTC. Its translation reads: CASSFSGTGTGEQYF. Joined to the reference TRBV11-2 and TRBJ2-7 proteins, this CDR3 gives the full variable domain: EAGVAQSPRYKIIEKRQSVAFWCNPISGHATLYWYQQILGQGPKLLIQFQNNGVVDDSQLPKDRFSAERLKGVDSTLKIQPAKLEDSAVYLCASSFSGTGTGEQYFGPGTRLTVT.